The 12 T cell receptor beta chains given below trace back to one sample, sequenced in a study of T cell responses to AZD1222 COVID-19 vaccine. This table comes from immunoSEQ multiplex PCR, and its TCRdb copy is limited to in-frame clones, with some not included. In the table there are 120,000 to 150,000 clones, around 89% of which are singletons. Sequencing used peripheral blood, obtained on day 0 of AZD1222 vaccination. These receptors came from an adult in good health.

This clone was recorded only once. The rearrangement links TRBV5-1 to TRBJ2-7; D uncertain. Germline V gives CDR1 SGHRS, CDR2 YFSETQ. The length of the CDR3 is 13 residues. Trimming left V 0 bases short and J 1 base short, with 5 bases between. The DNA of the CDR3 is TGCGCCAGCAGCTTGGGTAGTTCCTACGAGCAGTACTTC. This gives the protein CASSLGSSYEQYF.

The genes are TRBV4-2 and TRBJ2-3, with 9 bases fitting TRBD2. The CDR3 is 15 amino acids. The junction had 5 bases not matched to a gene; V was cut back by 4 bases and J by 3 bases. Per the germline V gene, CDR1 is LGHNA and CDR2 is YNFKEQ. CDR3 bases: TGTGCCAGCAGCCCCCTGAGCGGGAGGACAGATACGCAGTATTTT. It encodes CASSPLSGRTDTQYF.

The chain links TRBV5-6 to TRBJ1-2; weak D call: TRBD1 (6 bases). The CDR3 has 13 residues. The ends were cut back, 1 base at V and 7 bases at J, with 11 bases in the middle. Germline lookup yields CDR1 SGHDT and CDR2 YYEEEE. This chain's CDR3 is CASSLTGGRGYTF. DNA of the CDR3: TGTGCCAGCAGCTTGACGGGGGGCCGTGGCTACACCTTC.

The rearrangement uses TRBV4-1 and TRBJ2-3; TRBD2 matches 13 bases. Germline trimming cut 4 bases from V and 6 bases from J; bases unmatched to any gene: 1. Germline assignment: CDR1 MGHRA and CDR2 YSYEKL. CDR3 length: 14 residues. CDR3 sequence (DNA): TGCGCCAGCAGCCCGACTAGCGGGGGGGATACGCAGTATTTT. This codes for CASSPTSGGDTQYF.

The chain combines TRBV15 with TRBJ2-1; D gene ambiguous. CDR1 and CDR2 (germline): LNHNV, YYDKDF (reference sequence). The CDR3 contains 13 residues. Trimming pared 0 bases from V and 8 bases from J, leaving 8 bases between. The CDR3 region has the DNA TGTGCCACCAGCAGAGATAGGGATTATGAGCAGTTCTTC. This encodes CATSRDRDYEQFF. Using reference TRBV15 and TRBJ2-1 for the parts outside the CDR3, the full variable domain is DAMVIQNPRYQVTQFGKPVTLSCSQTLNHNVMYWYQQKSSQAPKLLFHYYDKDFNNEADTPDNFQSRRPNTSFCFLDIRSPGLGDTAMYLCATSRDRDYEQFFGPGTRLTVL.

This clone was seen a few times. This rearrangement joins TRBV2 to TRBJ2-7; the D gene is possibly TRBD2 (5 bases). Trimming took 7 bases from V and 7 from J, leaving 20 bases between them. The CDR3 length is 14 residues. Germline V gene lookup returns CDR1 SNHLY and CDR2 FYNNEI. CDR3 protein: CASTSRTGEWEQYF. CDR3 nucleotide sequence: TGTGCCAGCACTTCCCGAACCGGGGAGTGGGAGCAGTACTTC.

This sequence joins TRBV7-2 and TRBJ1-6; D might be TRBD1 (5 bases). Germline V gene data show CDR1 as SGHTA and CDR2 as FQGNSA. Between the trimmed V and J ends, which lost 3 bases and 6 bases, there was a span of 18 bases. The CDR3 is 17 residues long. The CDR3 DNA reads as TGTGCCAGCAGCTTCTTACTTTCCGGGACGGGTAATTCACCCCTCCACTTT. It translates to CASSFLLSGTGNSPLHF.

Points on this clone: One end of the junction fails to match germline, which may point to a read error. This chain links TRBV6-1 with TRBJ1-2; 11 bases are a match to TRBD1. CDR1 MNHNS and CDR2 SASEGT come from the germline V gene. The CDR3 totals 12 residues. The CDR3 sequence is CASSEAWTGGSF. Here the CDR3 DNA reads TGTGCCAGCAGTGAAGCGTGGACAGGGGGCTCCTTC.

The DNA for the CDR3 is TGTGCCAGCTCACCACCAGGGGGGCTTGGAGCTTTCTTT. Translated: CASSPPGGLGAFF. J is TRBJ1-1 and V is TRBV18; D perhaps matches TRBD1 (6 bases). The CDR3 consists of 13 residues. The germline gives CDR1 KGHSH, CDR2 LQKENI. Deletions cut 0 bases from V and 10 bases from J, with 12 bases between.

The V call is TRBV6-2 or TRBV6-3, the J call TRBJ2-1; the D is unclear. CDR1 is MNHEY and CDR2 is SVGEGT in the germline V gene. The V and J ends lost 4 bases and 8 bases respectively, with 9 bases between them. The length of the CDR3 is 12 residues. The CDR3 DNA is TGTGCCAGCAGTTCCCTTGGCGATGAGCAGTTCTTC. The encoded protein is CASSSLGDEQFF.

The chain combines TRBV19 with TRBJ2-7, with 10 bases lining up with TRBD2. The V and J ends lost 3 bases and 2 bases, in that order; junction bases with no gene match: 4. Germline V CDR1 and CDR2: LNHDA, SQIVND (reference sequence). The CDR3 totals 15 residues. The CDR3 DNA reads TGTGCCAGTAGTATCATTCTAGCGGGAGCCTACGAGCAGTACTTC. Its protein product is CASSIILAGAYEQYF.

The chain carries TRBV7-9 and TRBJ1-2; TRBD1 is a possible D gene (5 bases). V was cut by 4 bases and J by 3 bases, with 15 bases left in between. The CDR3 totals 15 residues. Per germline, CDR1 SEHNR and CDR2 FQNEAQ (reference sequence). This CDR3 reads CASSSTRGLDYGYTF. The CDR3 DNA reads TGTGCCAGCAGCTCGACCCGGGGGTTGGACTATGGCTACACCTTC.